This T cell receptor (beta chain) is drawn from a study of response to subunit inactivated influenza vaccine. TCRdb redid the calling of the RT-PCR reads with MiXCR, one entry per CDR3 protein. The data show about 700,000 distinct CDR3 sequences, 13% to 15% seen once. With respect to this clonotype: Its antigen is not identified.

Deletions cut 3 bases from V and 0 bases from J, with 9 bases between. Germline loops: CDR1 DFQATT, CDR2 SNEGSKA (reference sequence). The CDR3 consists of 13 residues. Study-level findings and limits: That few new T cells are recruited by each seasonal influenza vaccination was the authors' suggestion.

The gene calls are TRBV20-1 and TRBJ2-7; weak D call: TRBD1 (6 bases). The TCR originated in a man aged 50 to 60 who received an inactivated influenza vaccine. The specimen was PBMCs from blood, collected around 15 days before vaccination. CDR3 protein: CSASKDSSYEQYF. The CDR3 DNA reads TGCAGTGCTAGCAAGGACAGCTCCTACGAGCAGTACTTC.